The entry below gives a single TCR beta chain sequence along with its context. This same CDR3 is encoded by further DNA sequences in the sample. These data belong to a study of blood T cell repertoires in COVID-19. Study context: The United States, Italy and Spain supplied acute and convalescent COVID-19 samples. In each case, the material was cDNA or gDNA derived from T cells, B-cell-depleted T cells, or PBMCs.

J gave up 1 base and V 4 bases, and 7 bases lay outside the gene matches. Germline CDR1 reads MNHNS; CDR2 reads SASEGT. The CDR3 runs 16 residues. As processed by the authors: Scientists estimated how many nucleated cells there were by amplifying reference gene primers. The table came from immunoSEQ multiplex PCR; TCRdb's copy has only in-frame clones and leaves some out. V, J and clone size are taken as reported in that table, and D and trimming were inferred from the DNA itself. The sample yields fewer than 65,000 clones, 65% to 85% seen once. V is TRBV6-1 and J is TRBJ2-3, with 8 bases aligning to TRBD2. The clonotype was recovered from a man between 25 and 39 years old with COVID-19, enrolled during active disease. Sequenced sample: peripheral blood. The CDR3 DNA sequence: TGTGCCAGCAGTGGACCGACTAGCGCCCGCACAGATACGCAGTATTTT. The encoded protein is CASSGPTSARTDTQYF.